One sample yielded the 9 T cell receptor beta chains listed below, sequenced in a study of post-analysis software for immune sequencing data. Antigen specificity for these receptors is unknown. General study points: Among roughly five TRBV segments more frequent in patients than controls were TRBV5-6, TRBV5-1 and TRBV20-1.

Presence of unique molecular identifiers characterized the TCR beta cDNA libraries. TCRdb independently ran MiXCR on the PCR reads; one entry per CDR3 protein. The repertoire holds about 560,000 distinct CDR3 sequences, with 44% as singletons. Material: blood. Source of these receptors: a girl aged 5-17 years with multiple sclerosis.

V usage is TRBV20-1 and J usage is TRBJ2-5, with D possibly TRBD1 on 6 matching bases. CDR3 size: 12 residues. Trimming stripped 6 bases from V and 2 bases from J, with 10 bases between. Germline lookup yields CDR1 DFQATT and CDR2 SNEGSKA (reference sequence). This CDR3 reads CSARRGQETQYF. CDR3 coding DNA: TGCAGTGCCCGAAGGGGGCAAGAGACCCAGTACTTC.

This clonotype was found a few times. A read error may account for a junction end that differs from germline. The chain carries TRBV7-2 and TRBJ1-1, with unresolved D. There are 12 residues in the CDR3. Germline V gives CDR1 SGHTA, CDR2 FQGNSA. In DNA form, the CDR3 reads TGTGCCAGCAGCCCCGTGAATACTGAAGCTTTCTTT. This translates into CASSPVNTEAFF.

This clonotype has just one count. V gene TRBV7-2 combines with J gene TRBJ2-7; D might be TRBD2 (6 bases). V was shortened by 5 bases and J by 6 bases, with 14 bases between the two germline ends. The V gene's germline CDR1 is SGHTA and CDR2 FQGNSA. The CDR3 spans 13 residues. The CDR3 sequence is CASSAGLFGEQYF. In DNA, the CDR3 is TGTGCCAGCAGCGCGGGACTCTTCGGCGAGCAGTACTTC. Using reference TRBV7-2 and TRBJ2-7 for the parts outside the CDR3, the full variable domain is GAGVSQSPSNKVTEKGKDVELRCDPISGHTALYWYRQSLGQGLEFLIYFQGNSAPDKSGLPSDRFSAERTGGSVSTLTIQRTQQEDSAVYLCASSAGLFGEQYFGPGTRLTVT.

The CDR3 bases are TGTGCCAGCAGTCCCGATCTAGCGGGAGTGGCAGAGACCCAGTACTTC. It yields the protein CASSPDLAGVAETQYF. The chain employs TRBV27 and TRBJ2-5; 10 bases line up with TRBD2. The ends lost 5 bases at V and 4 bases at J; junction bases unmatched: 10. The CDR3 contains 16 residues. From germline, CDR1 is MNHEY and CDR2 SMNVEV (reference sequence).

This clonotype occurred once. This CDR3 is CASSRGGISDTQYF. DNA of the CDR3: TGCGCCAGCAGCCGCGGGGGGATCTCAGATACGCAGTATTTT. This chain links TRBV5-1 with TRBJ2-3; 8 nucleotides line up with TRBD2. With V trimmed by 4 bases and J by 4 bases, 5 bases remained unmatched. Germline-derived CDR1 and CDR2 are SGHRS and YFSETQ. The CDR3 loop spans 14 amino acids.

To note about this clonotype: Because it lacks the conserved phenylalanine or tryptophan at the end, this CDR3 is likely a read error. This chain connects TRBV12-3 or TRBV12-4 to TRBJ1-5, with 7 bases identical to TRBD1. The CDR3 is 19 residues long. V shed 5 bases and J 0 bases; nucleotides not matched to a gene: 16. CDR3 coding DNA: TGTGCCAGCAGTGCCGGGACAGCAATACGTAGCTATAGCAATCAGCCCCAGCATTTG. Its protein is CASSAGTAIRSYSNQPQHL.

The chain employs TRBV12-3 or TRBV12-4 and TRBJ2-2; 8 nucleotides line up with TRBD2. The V and J ends lost 7 bases and 7 bases, in that order; junction bases with no gene match: 11. The CDR3 consists of 15 residues. The CDR3 coding sequence is TGTGCCAGCACCCTCCGGGGGGGGCTGATCGGGGAGCTGTTTTTT. Translating gives CASTLRGGLIGELFF.

The V and J genes are TRBV29-1 and TRBJ2-3; D not certain. V lost 7 bases, J lost 3 bases, and 11 bases lay in between. Per the germline V gene, CDR1 is SQVTM and CDR2 is ANQGSEA. This CDR3 has 12 amino acids. The CDR3 nucleotides are TGCAGCGCACGAAAAGATACAGATACGCAGTATTTT. Encoded protein: CSARKDTDTQYF.

This chain joins TRBV20-1 and TRBJ2-3, with 11 bases that match TRBD2. The ends lost 3 bases at V and 4 bases at J; junction bases unmatched: 12. The CDR3 runs 17 residues. Germline V lookup: CDR1 DFQATT, CDR2 SNEGSKA (reference sequence). The CDR3 loop is CSASPTSGGLLADTQYF. For the CDR3, the DNA is TGCAGTGCTAGTCCCACTAGCGGGGGCCTTCTAGCAGATACGCAGTATTTT.